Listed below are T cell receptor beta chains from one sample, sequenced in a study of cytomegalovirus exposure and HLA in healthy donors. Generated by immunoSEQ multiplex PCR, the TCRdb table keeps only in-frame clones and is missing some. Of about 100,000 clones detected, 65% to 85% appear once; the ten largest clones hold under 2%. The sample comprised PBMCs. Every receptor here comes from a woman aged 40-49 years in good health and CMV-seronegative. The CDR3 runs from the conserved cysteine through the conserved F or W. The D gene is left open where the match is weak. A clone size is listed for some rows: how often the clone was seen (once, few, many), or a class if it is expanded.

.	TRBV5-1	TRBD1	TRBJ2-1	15	CASSFTGGFLNEQFF	TGCGCCAGCAGCTTTACAGGGGGCTTTCTCAATGAGCAGTTCTTC
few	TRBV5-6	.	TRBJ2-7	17	CASSLEGVGDLSYEQYF	TGTGCCAGCAGCTTGGAGGGGGTGGGGGACCTCTCCTACGAGCAGTACTTC
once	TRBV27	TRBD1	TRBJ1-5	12	CASGDRGQPQHF	TGTGCCAGCGGTGACAGGGGGCAGCCCCAGCATTTT
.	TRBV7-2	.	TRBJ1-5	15	CASSLDGQINQPQHF	TGTGCCAGCAGCTTAGATGGCCAGATTAATCAGCCCCAGCATTTT
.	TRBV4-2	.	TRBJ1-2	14	CASSQSDGDYGYTF	TGTGCCAGCAGCCAATCGGACGGGGACTATGGCTACACCTTC
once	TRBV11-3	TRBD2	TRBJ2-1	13	CASSGGVYNEQFF	TGTGCCAGCAGCGGGGGGGTCTACAATGAGCAGTTCTTC
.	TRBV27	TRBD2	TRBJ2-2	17	CASSPVISGGHTGELFF	TGTGCCAGCAGTCCGGTAATTAGCGGGGGCCACACCGGGGAGCTGTTTTTT
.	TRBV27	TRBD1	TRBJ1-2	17	CASSARDRGRGGAGYTF	TGTGCCAGCAGTGCCCGGGACAGGGGGCGGGGGGGTGCAGGCTACACCTTC
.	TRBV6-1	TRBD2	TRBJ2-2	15	CASSTSGGDTGEPFF	TGTGCCAGCAGTACTAGCGGGGGAGACACCGGGGAGCCGTTTTTT
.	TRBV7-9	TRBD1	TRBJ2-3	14	CSSRLQGATDTQYF	TGTTCCAGCAGGTTACAGGGGGCCACAGATACGCAGTATTTT
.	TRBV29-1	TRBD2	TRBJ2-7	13	CSVVPGGSYEQYF	TGCAGCGTTGTACCGGGGGGATCCTACGAGCAGTACTTC
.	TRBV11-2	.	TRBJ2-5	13	CASSLSSQETQYF	TGTGCCAGCAGCCTCTCCTCCCAGGAGACCCAGTACTTC
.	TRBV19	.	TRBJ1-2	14	CASSIAGLHYGYTF	TGTGCCAGTAGTATCGCAGGACTACACTATGGCTACACCTTC
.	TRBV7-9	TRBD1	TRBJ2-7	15	CATTPGTGHSYEQYF	TGTGCCACTACCCCCGGGACAGGACACTCCTACGAGCAGTACTTC
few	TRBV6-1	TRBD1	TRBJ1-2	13	CASSADRAYGYTF	TGTGCCAGCAGTGCGGACAGGGCTTATGGCTACACCTTC
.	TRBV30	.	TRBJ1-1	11	CARGRGQEAFF	TGTGCCCGGGGTCGCGGGCAAGAAGCTTTCTTT
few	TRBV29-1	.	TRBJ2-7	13	CSVAQQGGYEQYF	TGCAGCGTTGCCCAACAGGGCGGCTACGAGCAGTACTTC
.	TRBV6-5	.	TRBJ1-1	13	CASSYGHVTEAFF	TGTGCCAGCAGTTACGGACATGTCACTGAAGCTTTCTTT
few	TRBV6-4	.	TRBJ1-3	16	CAVPRRTQKFGNTIYF	TGTGCCGTCCCTCGGCGGACACAAAAGTTTGGAAACACCATATATTTT
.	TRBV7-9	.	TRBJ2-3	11	CSSSPTDTQYF	TGTTCCAGCAGCCCGACAGATACGCAGTATTTT
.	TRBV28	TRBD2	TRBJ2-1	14	CASSTSGGNNEQFF	TGTGCCAGCAGCACTAGCGGGGGTAACAATGAGCAGTTCTTC
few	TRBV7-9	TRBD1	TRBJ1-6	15	CASSSWTGGTSPLHF	TGTGCCAGCAGCTCCTGGACAGGGGGCACTTCACCCCTCCACTTT
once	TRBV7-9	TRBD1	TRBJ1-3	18	CASSLSGTAKSSGNTIYF	TGTGCCAGCAGCTTATCGGGGACAGCAAAGAGCTCTGGAAACACCATATATTTT
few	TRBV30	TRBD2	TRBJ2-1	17	CAWKGGYRGRVYNEQFF	TGTGCCTGGAAAGGGGGCTATCGCGGGAGGGTCTACAATGAGCAGTTCTTC
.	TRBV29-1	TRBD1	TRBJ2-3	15	CSVNRPTGPTDTQYF	TGCAGCGTAAACCGGCCGACAGGGCCCACAGATACGCAGTATTTT
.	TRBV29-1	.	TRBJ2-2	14	CSVDSQERAGELFF	TGCAGCGTTGACTCCCAAGAGCGCGCCGGGGAGCTGTTTTTT
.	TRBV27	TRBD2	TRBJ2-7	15	CASSRPGTSPYEQYF	TGTGCCAGCAGTCGCCCGGGGACTAGTCCCTACGAGCAGTACTTC
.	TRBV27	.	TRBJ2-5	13	CASSPTDQETQYF	TGTGCCAGCAGCCCGACAGACCAAGAGACCCAGTACTTC
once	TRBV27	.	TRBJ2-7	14	CASSPPTSSYEQYF	TGTGCCAGCAGTCCCCCGACTAGCTCCTACGAGCAGTACTTC
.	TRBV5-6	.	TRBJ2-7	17	CASIKSSRTEEVDEQYF	TGTGCCAGCATCAAATCTTCTCGGACAGAAGAGGTGGACGAGCAGTACTTC
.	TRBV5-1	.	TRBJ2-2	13	CASSPQGAGELFF	TGCGCCAGCAGCCCACAGGGAGCCGGGGAGCTGTTTTTT
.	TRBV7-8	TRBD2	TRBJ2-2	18	CASSPGTSGGALTGELFF	TGTGCCAGCAGCCCCGGGACTAGCGGGGGGGCCTTAACCGGGGAGCTGTTTTTT
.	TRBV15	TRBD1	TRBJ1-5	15	CATSRLQGALQPQHF	TGTGCCACCAGCAGACTACAGGGGGCTCTTCAGCCCCAGCATTTT
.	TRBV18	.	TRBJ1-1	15	CASSPRGGVGTEAFF	TGTGCCAGCTCACCTCGGGGGGGCGTAGGGACTGAAGCTTTCTTT